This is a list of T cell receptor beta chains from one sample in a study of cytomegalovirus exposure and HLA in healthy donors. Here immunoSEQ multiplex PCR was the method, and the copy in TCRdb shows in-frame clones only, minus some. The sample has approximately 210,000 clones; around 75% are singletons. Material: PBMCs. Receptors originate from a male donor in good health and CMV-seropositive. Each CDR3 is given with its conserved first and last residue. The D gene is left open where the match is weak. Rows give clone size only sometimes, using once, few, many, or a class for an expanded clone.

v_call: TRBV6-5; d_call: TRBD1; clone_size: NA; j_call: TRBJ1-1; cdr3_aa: CASRVDRVATEAFF; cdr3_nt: TGTGCCAGCAGAGTAGACAGGGTGGCCACTGAAGCTTTCTTT
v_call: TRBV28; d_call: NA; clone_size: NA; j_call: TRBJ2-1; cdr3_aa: CASTVRVANEQFF; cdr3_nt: TGTGCCAGCACCGTCCGGGTGGCAAATGAGCAGTTCTTC
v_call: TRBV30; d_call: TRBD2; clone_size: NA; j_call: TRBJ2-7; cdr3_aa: CAWTKGAGRYEQYF; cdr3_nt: TGTGCCTGGACCAAGGGAGCGGGACGCTACGAGCAGTACTTC
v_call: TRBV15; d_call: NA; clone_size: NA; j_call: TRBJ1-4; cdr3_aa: CATSRERIGASEKLFF; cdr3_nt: TGTGCCACCAGCAGAGAGAGGATAGGGGCGAGCGAAAAACTGTTTTTT
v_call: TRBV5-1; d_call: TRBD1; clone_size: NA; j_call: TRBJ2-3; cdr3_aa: CASLRTGGPDTQYF; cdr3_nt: TGCGCCAGCCTTAGGACAGGGGGCCCAGATACGCAGTATTTT
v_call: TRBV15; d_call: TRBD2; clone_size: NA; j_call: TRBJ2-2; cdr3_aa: CATSGTRKNTGELFF; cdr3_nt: TGTGCCACCAGCGGGACTAGAAAGAACACCGGGGAGCTGTTTTTT
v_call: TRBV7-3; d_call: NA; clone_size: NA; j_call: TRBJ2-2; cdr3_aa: CASSLKGGAGNTGELFF; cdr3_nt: TGTGCCAGCAGCTTAAAGGGGGGGGCTGGGAACACCGGGGAGCTGTTTTTT
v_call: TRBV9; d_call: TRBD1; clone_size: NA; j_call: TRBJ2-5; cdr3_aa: CASSSGGGPQETQYF; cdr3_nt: TGTGCCAGCAGCTCAGGGGGCGGCCCCCAAGAGACCCAGTACTTC
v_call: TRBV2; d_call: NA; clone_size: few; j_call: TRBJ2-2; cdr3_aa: CASSEQGLDTGELFF; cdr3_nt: TGTGCCAGCAGTGAACAGGGTCTTGACACCGGGGAGCTGTTTTTT
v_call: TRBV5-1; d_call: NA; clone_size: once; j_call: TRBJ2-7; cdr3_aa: CASSLKGDYEQYF; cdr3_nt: TGCGCCAGCAGCTTGAAGGGAGACTACGAGCAGTACTTC
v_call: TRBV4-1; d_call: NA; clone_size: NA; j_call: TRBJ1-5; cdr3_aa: CASSQDSRNQPQHF; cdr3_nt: TGCGCCAGCAGCCAAGACAGCAGGAATCAGCCCCAGCATTTT
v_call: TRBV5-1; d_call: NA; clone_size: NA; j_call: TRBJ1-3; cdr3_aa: CASSLEGYSGNTIYF; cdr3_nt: TGCGCCAGCAGCTTGGAGGGGTACTCTGGAAACACCATATATTTT
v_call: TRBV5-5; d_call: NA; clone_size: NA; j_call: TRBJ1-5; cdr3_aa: CASSLAGDQPQHF; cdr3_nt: TGTGCCAGCAGCTTGGCGGGGGATCAGCCCCAGCATTTT
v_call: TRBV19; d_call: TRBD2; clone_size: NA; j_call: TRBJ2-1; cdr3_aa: CASSRGGAQYNEQFF; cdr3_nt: TGTGCCAGTAGTAGGGGAGGGGCCCAGTACAATGAGCAGTTCTTC
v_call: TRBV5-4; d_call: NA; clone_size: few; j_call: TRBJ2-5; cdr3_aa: CASSLSTRETQYF; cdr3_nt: TGTGCCAGCAGCTTGTCTACCCGGGAGACCCAGTACTTC
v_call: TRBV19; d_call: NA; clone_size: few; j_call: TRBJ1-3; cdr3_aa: CASSMDSPSGNTIYF; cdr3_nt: TGTGCCAGTAGTATGGACAGTCCTTCTGGAAACACCATATATTTT
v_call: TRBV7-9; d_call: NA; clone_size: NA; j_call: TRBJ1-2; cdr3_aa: CASSSLTGVWGYTF; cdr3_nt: TGTGCCAGCAGCTCCCTTACGGGGGTCTGGGGCTACACCTTC
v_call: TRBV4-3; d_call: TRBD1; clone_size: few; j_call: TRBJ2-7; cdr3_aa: CASSQDGTGPNEQYF; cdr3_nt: TGCGCCAGCAGCCAAGACGGGACAGGGCCAAACGAGCAGTACTTC
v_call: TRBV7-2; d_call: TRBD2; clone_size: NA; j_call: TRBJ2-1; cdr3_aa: CASRRESRDNEQFF; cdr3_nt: TGTGCCAGCAGGCGGGAGTCGAGGGACAATGAGCAGTTCTTC
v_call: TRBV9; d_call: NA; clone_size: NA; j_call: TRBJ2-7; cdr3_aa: CASGAGLTYEQYF; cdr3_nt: TGTGCCAGCGGGGCAGGTCTAACCTACGAGCAGTACTTC
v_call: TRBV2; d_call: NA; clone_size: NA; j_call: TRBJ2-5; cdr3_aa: CASSGGGETQYF; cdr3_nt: TGTGCCAGCAGTGGTGGGGGCGAGACCCAGTACTTC
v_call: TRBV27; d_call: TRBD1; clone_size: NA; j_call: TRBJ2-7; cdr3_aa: CASSLNGRGYEQYF; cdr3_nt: TGTGCCAGCAGTTTAAACGGCAGGGGGTACGAGCAGTACTTC
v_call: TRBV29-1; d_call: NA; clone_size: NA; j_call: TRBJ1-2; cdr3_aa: CSVPGGRNYGYTF; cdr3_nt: TGCAGCGTCCCTGGGGGGAGAAACTATGGCTACACCTTC
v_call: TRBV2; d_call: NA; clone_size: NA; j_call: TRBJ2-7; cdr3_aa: CASSYLGTYEQYF; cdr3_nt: TGTGCCAGTTCCTACCTAGGCACCTACGAGCAGTACTTC
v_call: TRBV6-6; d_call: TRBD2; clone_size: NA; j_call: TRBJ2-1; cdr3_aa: CASSYLDRGGNEQFF; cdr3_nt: TGTGCCAGCAGTTACCTTGATCGGGGGGGCAATGAGCAGTTCTTC
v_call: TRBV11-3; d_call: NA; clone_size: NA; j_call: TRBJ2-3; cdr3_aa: CASSPPARDTQYF; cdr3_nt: TGTGCCAGCAGCCCCCCGGCGAGGGATACGCAGTATTTT
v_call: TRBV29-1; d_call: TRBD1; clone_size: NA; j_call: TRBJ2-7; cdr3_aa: CSVAPKDDRGRNEQYF; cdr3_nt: TGCAGCGTTGCCCCTAAGGATGACAGGGGTCGTAACGAGCAGTACTTC
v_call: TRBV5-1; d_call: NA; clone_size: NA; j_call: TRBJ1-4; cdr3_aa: CASSWGGTNEKLFF; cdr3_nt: TGCGCCAGCAGCTGGGGAGGAACTAATGAAAAACTGTTTTTT
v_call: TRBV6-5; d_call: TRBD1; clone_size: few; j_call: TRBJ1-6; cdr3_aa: CASSYGQGNSPLHF; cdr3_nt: TGTGCCAGCAGTTACGGACAGGGGAATTCACCCCTCCACTTT
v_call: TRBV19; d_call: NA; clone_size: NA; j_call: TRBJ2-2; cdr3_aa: CASSMRPRTGELFF; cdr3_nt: TGTGCCAGTAGTATGAGACCGAGGACCGGGGAGCTGTTTTTT
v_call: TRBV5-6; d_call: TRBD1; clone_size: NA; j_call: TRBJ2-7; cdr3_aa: CASSPVPGQGSYEQYF; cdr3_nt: TGTGCCAGCAGCCCCGTCCCGGGACAGGGTTCCTACGAGCAGTACTTC
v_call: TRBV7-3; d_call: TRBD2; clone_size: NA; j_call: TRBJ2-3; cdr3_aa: CASSPSGGGGTDTQYF; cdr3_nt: TGTGCCAGCAGCCCCAGCGGGGGCGGGGGTACAGATACGCAGTATTTT
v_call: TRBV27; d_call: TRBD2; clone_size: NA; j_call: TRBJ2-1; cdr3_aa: CASSSGIWNNEQFF; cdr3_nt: TGTGCCAGCTCTAGCGGGATATGGAACAATGAGCAGTTCTTC